The rows below give T cell receptor beta chains drawn from one sample of a study of OX40 agonist ivuxolimab in advanced cancers. The data were produced by immunoSEQ multiplex PCR, yet TCRdb's version contains in-frame clones alone and is incomplete. The sample lists roughly 79,000 clones, around 92% occurring once. The sample was CD4+ or CD8+ T cells sorted from blood, taken in a trial of the OX40 agonist ivuxolimab. All receptors derive from an adult with an advanced solid tumor such as melanoma, head and neck, liver or kidney cancer. Both conserved end residues are trimmed from each CDR3. Fields, in order: CDR3 length, V gene, CDR3 protein.

cdr3_length: 12
v_call: TRBV10-3
cdr3_aa: AISESGTGNTIY

cdr3_length: 12
v_call: TRBV27
cdr3_aa: ASSRQGAGQPQH

cdr3_length: 13
v_call: TRBV7-2
cdr3_aa: ASSLKQGYTGELF

cdr3_length: 14
v_call: TRBV25-1
cdr3_aa: ASQGRAFATNEKLF

cdr3_length: 12
v_call: TRBV5-1
cdr3_aa: ASSLAGVTDTQY

cdr3_length: 12
v_call: TRBV27
cdr3_aa: ASNLQGGTDTQY

cdr3_length: 14
v_call: TRBV7-2
cdr3_aa: ASSLRSLAGVNEQF

cdr3_length: 11
v_call: TRBV6-6
cdr3_aa: ASSYDNNQPQH

cdr3_length: 13
v_call: TRBV7-9
cdr3_aa: ASSLEVATNYGYT

cdr3_length: 13
v_call: TRBV7-3
cdr3_aa: ASSSTGISGNTIY

cdr3_length: 14
v_call: TRBV11-3
cdr3_aa: ASSLDFGRDTDTQY

cdr3_length: 14
v_call: TRBV7-2
cdr3_aa: ASSFGTGGGNQPQH

cdr3_length: 13
v_call: TRBV7-9
cdr3_aa: ASSLVSGRALEQF

cdr3_length: 13
v_call: TRBV4-1
cdr3_aa: ASSHPRGANSPLH

cdr3_length: 11
v_call: TRBV7-9
cdr3_aa: ASSAGLYYEQY

cdr3_length: 12
v_call: TRBV6-6
cdr3_aa: ASSGGAAGNTIY

cdr3_length: 12
v_call: TRBV19
cdr3_aa: ASSTQGRGTEAF

cdr3_length: 12
v_call: TRBV4-2
cdr3_aa: ASSPEAASGRQY

cdr3_length: 12
v_call: TRBV11-1
cdr3_aa: ASSIGTSGGELF

cdr3_length: 13
v_call: TRBV11-3
cdr3_aa: ASSLGGLPSYEQY

cdr3_length: 11
v_call: TRBV7-2
cdr3_aa: ASSPGTVYGYT

cdr3_length: 12
v_call: TRBV27
cdr3_aa: ASSPLDYQETQY

cdr3_length: 11
v_call: TRBV6-5
cdr3_aa: ASREDRNTEAF

cdr3_length: 13
v_call: TRBV7-9
cdr3_aa: ASSLAAGAIYEQY

cdr3_length: 14
v_call: TRBV19
cdr3_aa: ASSMPTTTNTGELF

cdr3_length: 12
v_call: TRBV4-1
cdr3_aa: ASSSRAGPGNAF

cdr3_length: 13
v_call: TRBV4-1
cdr3_aa: ASSQVAGSYNEQF

cdr3_length: 14
v_call: TRBV6-1
cdr3_aa: ASSDPYRDSNQPQH

cdr3_length: 12
v_call: TRBV9
cdr3_aa: ASGRGPSFDEQY

cdr3_length: 12
v_call: TRBV4-3
cdr3_aa: ASSLQTGDNEQF

cdr3_length: 16
v_call: TRBV11-3
cdr3_aa: ASSSGLAGMASTDTQY

cdr3_length: 12
v_call: TRBV5-1
cdr3_aa: ASSFTTTSGTQY

cdr3_length: 14
v_call: TRBV19
cdr3_aa: ASSIVVGVLGQPQH

cdr3_length: 16
v_call: TRBV7-3
cdr3_aa: ASSFLKRDSPNTGELF

cdr3_length: 14
v_call: TRBV19
cdr3_aa: ASSIQLAGGTDTQY

cdr3_length: 13
v_call: TRBV11-3
cdr3_aa: ASTTVWGGYNEQF

cdr3_length: 12
v_call: TRBV6-5
cdr3_aa: ASSYSFGLAEAF

cdr3_length: 13
v_call: TRBV18
cdr3_aa: ASSPSGGGSPEAF

cdr3_length: 12
v_call: TRBV5-4
cdr3_aa: ASTDQRIGDTQY

cdr3_length: 14
v_call: TRBV6-5
cdr3_aa: ASSYWTSGRTGELF

cdr3_length: 15
v_call: TRBV11-3
cdr3_aa: ASSPQLAEALEGELF

cdr3_length: 11
v_call: TRBV29-1
cdr3_aa: SVGRQANTEAF

cdr3_length: 13
v_call: TRBV5-4
cdr3_aa: ASSLGLAGVYEQY

cdr3_length: 13
v_call: TRBV6-6
cdr3_aa: ASSYSGQTSDIQY

cdr3_length: 14
v_call: TRBV15
cdr3_aa: ATSGRQGGSNQPQH

cdr3_length: 11
v_call: TRBV11-3
cdr3_aa: ASSFGVGETQY

cdr3_length: 14
v_call: TRBV7-9
cdr3_aa: ASSNVRGQGRNEQF

cdr3_length: 14
v_call: TRBV5-4
cdr3_aa: ASSSGTSGRGYEQY

cdr3_length: 11
v_call: TRBV11-3
cdr3_aa: ASSLSPWETQY

cdr3_length: 12
v_call: TRBV10-3
cdr3_aa: AISAAGVRHGYT

cdr3_length: 12
v_call: TRBV28
cdr3_aa: ASSFSSGRGEQY

cdr3_length: 13
v_call: TRBV9
cdr3_aa: ASSVAWEGSTEAF

cdr3_length: 18
v_call: TRBV7-8
cdr3_aa: ASSPRMAGSINLAKNIQY

cdr3_length: 13
v_call: TRBV6-5
cdr3_aa: ASSYQGRGQETQY